The 16 T cell receptor beta chains in this list originate from one sample, sequenced in a study of shared clonotypes between healthy human individuals. Only in-frame clones appear in the TCRdb table, and some are missing; sequencing was by immunoSEQ multiplex PCR. The repertoire holds millions of clones, with approximately 90% as singletons. The sequencing sample was made of naive CD4+ T cells sorted from blood. The subset: CD45RA+ positively selected. These receptors originate from a man aged 18 to 35 in good health.

The rearrangement uses TRBV9 and TRBJ1-3, with D perhaps TRBD1 (5 bases). The length of the CDR3 is 15 residues. Germline V gives CDR1 SGDLS, CDR2 YYNGEE. Trimming took off 4 bases at V and 4 bases at J, with 15 bases between the two ends. In DNA form, the CDR3 reads TGTGCCAGCAGCCCCCAATCGCGACAGGGAAACACCATATATTTT. As protein: CASSPQSRQGNTIYF.

The chain joins TRBV5-1 to TRBJ2-3, with TRBD1 identical over 7 bases. CDR3 length equals 15 residues. CDR1 is SGHRS and CDR2 is YFSETQ in the germline V gene. V shed 0 bases and J 6 bases; nucleotides not matched to a gene: 7. CDR3 in amino acids: CASSLVGQFGDTQYF. DNA of the CDR3: TGCGCCAGCAGCTTGGTGGGACAGTTCGGGGATACGCAGTATTTT.

The rearrangement uses TRBV12-5 and TRBJ2-3; D is perhaps TRBD1 (6 bases). The ends were cut back, 6 bases at V and 2 bases at J, with 12 bases in the middle. The CDR3 extends over 14 amino acids. Looked up from germline, CDR1 is LGHNT and CDR2 is FRNRAP. This CDR3 is CASGRDILTDTQYF. CDR3 DNA: TGTGCTAGTGGCCGGGACATCCTCACAGATACGCAGTATTTT.

The CDR3 DNA is TGCACCAGCAGACGGGAGGGGGAGCGGGTTGCCTACGAGCAGTACTTC. It codes for CTSRREGERVAYEQYF. V usage is TRBV1 and J usage is TRBJ2-7; no DNA check was done on the table's D call, TRBD2. TRBV1 is a pseudogene segment. The CDR3 totals 16 residues.

This clone occurred once. Other DNA sequences in the same sample also yield this CDR3. V and J are TRBV6-6 and TRBJ2-7; D not certain. Per germline, CDR1 MNHNY and CDR2 SVGAGI (reference sequence). This CDR3 comprises 12 residues. V shed 7 bases and J shed 2 bases, with 9 bases lying between them. In DNA form, the CDR3 reads TGTGCCAGCAACCGATCCCCCTACGAGCAGTACTTC. Amino acids: CASNRSPYEQYF.

The rearrangement links TRBV27 to TRBJ1-1; the D gene is possibly TRBD1 (5 bases). Germline loops: CDR1 MNHEY, CDR2 SMNVEV (reference sequence). V lost 2 bases, J lost 11 bases, and 24 bases lay in between. This CDR3 is built from 16 residues. CDR3 loop: CASSLSFADTSSGAFF. In nucleotides, the CDR3 is TGTGCCAGCAGTTTAAGTTTCGCGGACACCTCATCAGGCGCTTTCTTT.

This clone was seen once. The CDR3 bases are TGTGCCAGCAGCTCAATGGGAATAGGGGGCAATGAGCAGTTCTTC. Protein sequence: CASSSMGIGGNEQFF. The chain has TRBV7-3 and TRBJ2-1; D is possibly TRBD1 (6 bases). The germline V and J ends were trimmed by 4 bases and 6 bases, with 16 bases remaining between them. Germline lookup yields CDR1 SGHTA and CDR2 FQGTGA. The CDR3 runs to 15 residues.

The rearrangement uses TRBV18 and TRBJ1-3; D is uncertain. V lost 0 bases to trimming and J lost 0 bases, with 9 bases between them. Looked up from germline, CDR1 is KGHSH and CDR2 is LQKENI. CDR3 size: 16 residues. CDR3 sequence: CASSPPSTDSGNTIYF. CDR3 coding DNA: TGTGCCAGCTCACCACCGTCAACGGACTCTGGAAACACCATATATTTT.

The chain has TRBV20-1 and TRBJ1-6, with 9 bases that match TRBD1. Unmatched junction bases numbered 0, after V lost 6 bases and J lost 9 bases. Germline loops: CDR1 DFQATT, CDR2 SNEGSKA (reference sequence). This CDR3 contains 11 residues. This chain's CDR3 is CSAGQGSPLHF. The CDR3 bases are TGCAGTGCGGGACAGGGTTCACCCCTCCACTTT.

V gene TRBV19 combines with J gene TRBJ2-3; no reliable D call. V lost 4 bases and J 6 bases, leaving 8 bases between the germline ends. CDR1 and CDR2 from the germline V gene are LNHDA and SQIVND (reference sequence). This CDR3 has 12 amino acids. This CDR3 reads CASSTRIDTQYF. CDR3 nucleotides: TGTGCCAGTAGTACAAGGATCGATACGCAGTATTTT.

This rearrangement joins TRBV7-2 to TRBJ2-2, with TRBD1 matching over 9 bases. J lost 5 bases, V lost 3 bases, and 7 bases had no gene match. Germline V gene data show CDR1 as SGHTA and CDR2 as FQGNSA. There are 16 residues in the CDR3. The CDR3 protein is CASSFTGTGSTGELFF. In DNA, the CDR3 is TGTGCCAGCAGCTTTACCGGGACAGGGTCGACCGGGGAGCTGTTTTTT.

CDR3 coding DNA: TGTGCCAGCAGCACTTCCGGGACAGGGTTAGGGCAGTACTTC. Protein: CASSTSGTGLGQYF. This chain joins TRBV7-9 and TRBJ2-7; 9 bases are a match to TRBD1. Germline CDR1 SEHNR, CDR2 FQNEAQ (reference sequence). The CDR3 consists of 14 residues. The ends lost 5 bases at V and 9 bases at J; junction bases unmatched: 11.

J is TRBJ2-3 and V is TRBV29-1; 9 nucleotides agree with TRBD1. The CDR3 runs 14 residues. The junction had 7 bases not matched to a gene; V was cut back by 8 bases and J by 1 base. Germline lookup yields CDR1 SQVTM and CDR2 ANQGSEA. The CDR3 bases are TGCAGCTTCTGCGGACAGGGGTGCACAGATACGCAGTATTTT. As protein: CSFCGQGCTDTQYF.

The chain links TRBV19 to TRBJ2-1; D may match TRBD1 or TRBD2 (5 bases each). This CDR3 comprises 13 residues. Germline V gene data show CDR1 as LNHDA and CDR2 as SQIVND (reference sequence). The ends were cut back, 3 bases at V and 8 bases at J, with 11 bases in the middle. CDR3 sequence reads: CASSMGVGYEQFF. As DNA, the CDR3 is TGTGCCAGTAGTATGGGGGTTGGTTATGAGCAGTTCTTC.

The chain carries TRBV6-6 and TRBJ2-7, with D tentatively TRBD2 (5 bases). The CDR3 spans 15 residues. CDR1 and CDR2 from the germline V gene are MNHNY and SVGAGI (reference sequence). V was shortened by 3 bases and J by 3 bases, with 15 bases between the two germline ends. The CDR3 sequence is CASSYASPINYEQYF. CDR3 bases: TGTGCCAGCAGTTATGCTAGCCCGATAAACTACGAGCAGTACTTC.

The J gene is TRBJ2-3, the V gene TRBV6-1, with D perhaps TRBD1 (6 bases). V dropped 7 bases and J dropped 0 bases, with 11 bases sitting between them. Looked up from germline, CDR1 is MNHNS and CDR2 is SASEGT. The CDR3 sequence is 14 residues long. Here the CDR3 DNA reads TGTGCCAGCAAACTAACAGGGAGCACAGATACGCAGTATTTT. Its protein product is CASKLTGSTDTQYF.